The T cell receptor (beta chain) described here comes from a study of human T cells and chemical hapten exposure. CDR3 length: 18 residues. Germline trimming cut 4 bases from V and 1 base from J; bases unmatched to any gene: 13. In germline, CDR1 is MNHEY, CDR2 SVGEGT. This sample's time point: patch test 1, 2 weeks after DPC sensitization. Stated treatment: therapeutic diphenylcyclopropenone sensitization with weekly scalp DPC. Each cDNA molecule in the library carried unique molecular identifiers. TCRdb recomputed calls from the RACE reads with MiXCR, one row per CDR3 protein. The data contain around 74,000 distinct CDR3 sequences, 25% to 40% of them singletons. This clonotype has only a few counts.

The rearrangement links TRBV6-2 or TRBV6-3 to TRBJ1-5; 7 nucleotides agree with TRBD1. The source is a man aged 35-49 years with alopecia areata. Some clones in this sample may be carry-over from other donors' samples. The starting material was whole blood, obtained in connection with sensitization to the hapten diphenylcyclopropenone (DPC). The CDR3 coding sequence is TGTGCCAGCAGTTCCACAAAAACAGGGGAGTGGAGCAATCAGCCCCAGCATTTT. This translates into CASSSTKTGEWSNQPQHF.